Sequencing of this TCR beta chain was carried out in a study of T cell clonotyping in hematopoietic cell transplantation. Study details: Pretransplant recipient samples were taken after cytoreduction.

With V trimmed by 4 bases and J by 6 bases, 6 bases remained unmatched. CDR1 SQVTM and CDR2 ANQGSEA come from the germline V gene. CDR3 length: 13 amino acids. Regarding time point: recipient sample about 28 days before transplant, after cytoreduction. Method: immunoSEQ multiplex PCR; TCRdb's copy keeps in-frame clones and lacks some. The sample consists of several hundred clones, less than 65% of them appearing once. Study-level points and caveats: CD4 and CD8 repertoire contributions could not be separated without sorting.

Turning to this clone: What it binds is not known.

The starting material was peripheral blood mononuclear cells, obtained before stem cell transplant. The receptor was derived from a man aged 45-60 years with myelofibrosis. Some clones in this sample may be carry-over from other donors' samples. The chain employs TRBV29-1 and TRBJ2-7; 10 positions match TRBD1. The CDR3 DNA sequence: TGCAGCGTTGTCCGGGACAGGGGATCCGAGCAGTACTTC. Its translation is CSVVRDRGSEQYF.